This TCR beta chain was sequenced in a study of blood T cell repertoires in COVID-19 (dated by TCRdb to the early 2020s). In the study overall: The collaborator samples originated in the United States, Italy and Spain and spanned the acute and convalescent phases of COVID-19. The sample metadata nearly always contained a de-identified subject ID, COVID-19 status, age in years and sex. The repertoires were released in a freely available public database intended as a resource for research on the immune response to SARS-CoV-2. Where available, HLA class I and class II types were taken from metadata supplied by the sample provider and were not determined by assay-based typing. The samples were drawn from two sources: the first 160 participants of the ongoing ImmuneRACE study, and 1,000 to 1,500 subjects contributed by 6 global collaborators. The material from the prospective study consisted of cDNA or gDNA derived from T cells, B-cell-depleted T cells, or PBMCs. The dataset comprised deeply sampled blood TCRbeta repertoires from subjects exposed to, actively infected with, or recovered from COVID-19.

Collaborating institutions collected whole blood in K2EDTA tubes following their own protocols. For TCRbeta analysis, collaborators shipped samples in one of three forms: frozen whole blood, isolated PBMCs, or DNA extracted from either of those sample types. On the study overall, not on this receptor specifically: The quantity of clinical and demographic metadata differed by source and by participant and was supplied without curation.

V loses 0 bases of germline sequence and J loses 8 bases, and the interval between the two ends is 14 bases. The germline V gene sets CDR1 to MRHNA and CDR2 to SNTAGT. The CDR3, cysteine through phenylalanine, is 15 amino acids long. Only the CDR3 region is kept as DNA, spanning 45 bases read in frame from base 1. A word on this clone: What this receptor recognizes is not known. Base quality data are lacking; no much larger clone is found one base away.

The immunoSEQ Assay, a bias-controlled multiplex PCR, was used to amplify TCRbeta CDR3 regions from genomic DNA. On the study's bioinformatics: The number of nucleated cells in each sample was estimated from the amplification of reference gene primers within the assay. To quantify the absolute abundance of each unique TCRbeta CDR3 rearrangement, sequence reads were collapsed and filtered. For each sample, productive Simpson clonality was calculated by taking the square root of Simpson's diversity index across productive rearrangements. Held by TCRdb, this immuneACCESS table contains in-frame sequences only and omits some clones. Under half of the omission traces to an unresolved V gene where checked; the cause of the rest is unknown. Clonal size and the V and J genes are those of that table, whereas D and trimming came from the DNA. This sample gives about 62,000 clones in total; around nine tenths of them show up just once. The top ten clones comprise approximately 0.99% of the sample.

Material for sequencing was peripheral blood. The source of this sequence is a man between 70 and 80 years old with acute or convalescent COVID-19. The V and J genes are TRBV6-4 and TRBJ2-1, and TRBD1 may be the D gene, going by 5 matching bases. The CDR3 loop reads CASSDSMAGRYEQFF. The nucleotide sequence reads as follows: TGTGCCAGCAGTGACTCGATGGCAGGGCGATATGAGCAGTTCTTC.